These 9 T cell receptor beta chains were all obtained from the same sample, sequenced in a study of cytomegalovirus exposure and HLA in healthy donors. The PCR contained 60 Vbeta and 13 Jbeta primers. Produced via immunoSEQ multiplex PCR; TCRdb's table is partial and in-frame only. The table has under 200,000 clones, 75% seen once. The sample consisted of PBMCs. All receptors come from a woman between 40 and 55 years old in good health and CMV-seropositive.

A few counts support this clone. This chain joins TRBV5-1 and TRBJ1-6; no clear D gene. This CDR3 is 16 amino acids long. Germline CDR1 is SGHRS and CDR2 is YFSETQ. V was trimmed by 5 bases and J by 5 bases, leaving 17 bases between them. The CDR3 DNA follows: TGCGCCAGCAGTAGGACTGTCCGGCGGGATAATTCACCCCTCCACTTT. Translating gives CASSRTVRRDNSPLHF.

The rearrangement links TRBV15 to TRBJ2-1; TRBD2 agrees at 11 bases. The germline gives CDR1 LNHNV, CDR2 YYDKDF (reference sequence). The CDR3 spans 17 residues. V lost 3 bases, J lost 3 bases, and 7 bases stayed unmatched. This CDR3 reads CATSSRLAGSHYNEQFF. In nucleotides, the CDR3 is TGTGCCACCAGCAGCAGACTAGCGGGATCACACTACAATGAGCAGTTCTTC.

The chain combines TRBV11-1 with TRBJ2-5, with 13 nucleotides matching TRBD2. Per the germline V gene, CDR1 is SGHAT and CDR2 is FQDESV (reference sequence). The ends lost 5 bases at V and 3 bases at J; junction bases unmatched: 6. This CDR3 is built from 16 residues. The CDR3 region is CASSQRLAGGEETQYF. The CDR3 DNA is TGTGCCAGCAGCCAGAGACTAGCGGGAGGAGAAGAGACCCAGTACTTC.

With respect to this clone: Within the sample, other DNA sequences also encode this same CDR3. The genes are TRBV5-6 and TRBJ1-4; TRBD1 matches 8 bases. This CDR3 has 18 residues. Germline loops: CDR1 SGHDT, CDR2 YYEEEE. V lost 0 bases, J lost 6 bases, and 13 bases stayed unmatched. CDR3 sequence reads: CASSLAGWGRGRDEKLFF. CDR3 bases: TGTGCCAGCAGCTTGGCTGGTTGGGGCAGGGGGCGTGATGAAAAACTGTTTTTT.

This clone was recorded a few times. V usage is TRBV11-2 and J usage is TRBJ2-1, with a weak D call TRBD1 (5 bases). Per germline, CDR1 SGHAT and CDR2 FQNNGV. The V end lost 1 base, the J end lost 5 bases, and 18 bases lay between the germline ends. The CDR3 extends over 17 amino acids. CDR3 DNA sequence: TGTGCCAGCAGCTTAGCTGGACAAGTGGGTTCCAACAATGAGCAGTTCTTC. The encoded protein is CASSLAGQVGSNNEQFF.

The V and J genes are TRBV28 and TRBJ2-3; 7 bases line up with TRBD2. Germline V gene sequence: CDR1 MDHEN, CDR2 SYDVKM. This CDR3 has 14 amino acids. V was clipped by 2 bases and J by 5 bases; unmatched bases: 4. DNA of the CDR3: TGTGCCAGCAGTTTAGCGGGAGTTCTAGATACGCAGTATTTT. Translated: CASSLAGVLDTQYF.

CDR3 coding DNA: TGTGCCAGCAGCTTAACAAGGGGCCCTCAAGAGACCCAGTACTTC. Its protein product is CASSLTRGPQETQYF. The V and J genes are TRBV7-3 and TRBJ2-5; the D gene is possibly TRBD1 (5 bases). Germline V gene data show CDR1 as SGHTA and CDR2 as FQGTGA. The CDR3 spans 15 residues. Trimming took off 0 bases at V and 2 bases at J, with 10 bases between the two ends.

The V and J genes are TRBV11-2 and TRBJ2-1; 9 nucleotides match TRBD2. Germline CDR1 is SGHAT and CDR2 is FQNNGV. This CDR3 is built from 19 residues. V gave up 5 bases and J gave up 0 bases; unmatched junction bases: 14. CDR3 sequence reads: CASSPSRGRAHGSYNEQFF. CDR3 coding DNA: TGTGCCAGCAGCCCTAGTCGCGGGAGGGCTCACGGCTCCTACAATGAGCAGTTCTTC.

This clone was seen a handful of times. V and J are TRBV5-1 and TRBJ2-1; the D is unclear. Deletions cut 0 bases from V and 0 bases from J, with 4 bases between. CDR3 size: 14 residues. From germline, CDR1 is SGHRS and CDR2 YFSETQ. The chain's CDR3 is CASSLDSSYNEQFF. In DNA form, the CDR3 reads TGCGCCAGCAGCTTGGACAGCTCCTACAATGAGCAGTTCTTC.